The 16 T cell receptor beta chains below were found in one sample sequenced in a study of type 1 and type 2 diabetes patients. Genomic DNA was the PCR template. The TCR beta CDR3 region was amplified using 30 forward and 13 reverse primers. MiXCR was run by TCRdb on the multiplex PCR reads, yielding one entry per CDR3 protein. The sample contains about 270,000 distinct CDR3 sequences, approximately 50% of which appear only once. The sample was peripheral blood mononuclear cells (PBMCs). The origin of the receptors is a man between 18 and 35 years old with type 2 diabetes.

V gene TRBV9 combines with J gene TRBJ2-3; D not certain. Germline CDR1 is SGDLS and CDR2 is YYNGEE. The CDR3 is 12 residues long. The V gene lost 3 bases and the J gene lost 4 bases, with 6 bases spanning the gap. The CDR3 region is CASSEPADTQYF. The CDR3, as DNA: TGTGCCAGCAGCGAGCCGGCAGATACGCAGTATTTT.

The V and J genes are TRBV19 and TRBJ2-1, with D hard to call. There are 11 residues in the CDR3. CDR1 LNHDA and CDR2 SQIVND come from the germline V gene (reference sequence). Trimming removed 3 bases from V and 7 bases from J, with 4 bases in between. CDR3 DNA sequence: TGTGCCAGTAGTATGGCGAATGAGCAGTTCTTC. Translated: CASSMANEQFF.

DNA for the CDR3: TGCAGTGCTAGAGATCTTCCGGGTGGTAGGGGCTACACCTTC. Encoded protein: CSARDLPGGRGYTF. The chain combines TRBV20-1 with TRBJ1-2; D remains unclear. Trimming took 0 bases from V and 8 from J, leaving 16 bases between them. This CDR3 contains 14 residues. CDR1 and CDR2 (germline): DFQATT, SNEGSKA (reference sequence).

The DNA of the CDR3 is TGCGCCAGCAGTGGGGCAGGGAAATCATACGAGCAGTACTTC. Its protein product is CASSGAGKSYEQYF. This chain links TRBV10-2 with TRBJ2-7, with D perhaps TRBD1 (5 bases). V was trimmed by 4 bases and J by 4 bases, leaving 14 bases between them. The germline V gene encodes CDR1 WSHSY and CDR2 SAAADI. The CDR3 totals 14 residues.

The chain couples TRBV19 to TRBJ1-5; possible D gene TRBD1, 6 bases. This CDR3 is built from 14 residues. Germline V lookup: CDR1 LNHDA, CDR2 SQIVND (reference sequence). The germline V and J ends were trimmed by 0 bases and 6 bases, with 9 bases remaining between them. CDR3 protein: CASSIEQGGQPQHF. The CDR3 region has the DNA TGTGCCAGTAGTATAGAACAGGGTGGTCAGCCCCAGCATTTT.

This clonotype was seen only a few times. V is TRBV6-6 and J is TRBJ1-4; D is uncertain. The CDR3 contains 12 residues. The germline gives CDR1 MNHNY, CDR2 SVGAGI (reference sequence). Trimming removed 6 bases at V and 2 bases at J, with 4 bases between. The CDR3 DNA reads TGTGCCAGCAGGGGCACTAATGAAAAACTGTTTTTT. It is translated as CASRGTNEKLFF.

V gene TRBV7-2 combines with J gene TRBJ2-6; TRBD1 matches at 8 bases. V was pared by 5 bases and J by 0 bases, with 15 bases of the junction left unmatched. Germline V CDR1 and CDR2: SGHTA, FQGNSA. The CDR3 runs to 20 residues. DNA for the CDR3: TGTGCCAGCAGCGACCGACGTGCAGGGGGCTATATCTCTGGGGCCAACGTCCTGACTTTC. Translated: CASSDRRAGGYISGANVLTF.

The CDR3 region is CARPLGGGETQYF. For the CDR3, the DNA is TGTGCCCGCCCCCTCGGGGGAGGAGAGACCCAGTACTTC. The chain carries TRBV30 and TRBJ2-5; D possibly corresponds to TRBD2 (6 bases). The CDR3 extends over 13 amino acids. Trimming left V 8 bases short and J 4 bases short, with 17 bases between. The germline CDR1 and CDR2 sequences are GTSNPN and SVGIG (reference sequence).

At least ten counts were recorded for this clonotype. V gene TRBV2 combines with J gene TRBJ2-7; 8 bases are a match to TRBD2. Germline CDR1 reads SNHLY; CDR2 reads FYNNEI. CDR3 length: 15 residues. Losses at the gene ends were 3 bases for V and 6 bases for J; bases not matched to a gene: 10. The CDR3 sequence is CASSEEGLVSLEQYF. The CDR3 nucleotides are TGTGCCAGCAGTGAGGAGGGACTAGTCTCCCTCGAGCAGTACTTC.

CDR3 loop: CASSAVLGGEAYANTGELFF. As DNA, the CDR3 is TGTGCCAGCAGCGCCGTTCTTGGCGGAGAAGCGTACGCGAACACCGGGGAGCTGTTTTTT. The chain employs TRBV7-9 and TRBJ2-2, with no clear D. From germline, CDR1 is SEHNR and CDR2 FQNEAQ (reference sequence). The length of the CDR3 is 20 residues. V was cut by 5 bases and J by 0 bases, with 25 bases left in between.

The count of this clonotype is one. The rearrangement joins TRBV30 to TRBJ2-7, with D unresolved. Germline CDR1 and CDR2: GTSNPN and SVGIG (reference sequence). The length of the CDR3 is 11 residues. V lost 3 bases, J lost 6 bases, and 9 bases lay in between. CDR3: CAWRSLSEQYF. CDR3 coding DNA: TGTGCCTGGAGGAGCCTGTCCGAGCAGTACTTC.

This clonotype was counted at least ten times. The V and J genes are TRBV15 and TRBJ1-1, with D perhaps TRBD1 (5 bases). There are 14 residues in the CDR3. Germline CDR1 LNHNV, CDR2 YYDKDF (reference sequence). Trimming took off 0 bases at V and 4 bases at J, with 9 bases between the two ends. The CDR3 here is CATSRDMGGTEAFF. The DNA of the CDR3 is TGTGCCACCAGCAGAGATATGGGGGGCACTGAAGCTTTCTTT.

CDR3 loop: CASSIGLAPLGNEQFF. CDR3 sequence (DNA): TGTGCCAGTAGTATTGGGCTCGCCCCCTTGGGGAATGAGCAGTTCTTC. V gene TRBV19 combines with J gene TRBJ2-1; D remains unclear. V shed 3 bases and J shed 7 bases, with 19 bases lying between them. CDR1 is LNHDA and CDR2 is SQIVND in the germline V gene (reference sequence). The CDR3 consists of 16 residues.

This rearrangement joins TRBV3-1 to TRBJ1-2; possible D gene TRBD1, 5 bases. Trimming left V 1 base short and J 4 bases short, with 13 bases between. This CDR3 contains 15 residues. Germline-derived CDR1 and CDR2 are LGHDT and YNNKEL (reference sequence). The CDR3 spells CASSQGPGSRYGYTF. CDR3 DNA: TGTGCCAGCAGCCAAGGACCAGGGTCTCGCTATGGCTACACCTTC. The whole variable domain, filled in from reference TRBV3-1 and TRBJ1-2, reads DTAVSQTPKYLVTQMGNDKSIKCEQNLGHDTMYWYKQDSKKFLKIMFSYNNKELIINETVPNRFSPKSPDKAHLNLHINSLELGDSAVYFCASSQGPGSRYGYTFGSGTRLTVV.

The chain employs TRBV7-3 and TRBJ2-1; no clear D. The germline V gene has CDR1 SGHTA and CDR2 FQGTGA. The V gene lost 6 bases and the J gene lost 10 bases, with 13 bases spanning the gap. This CDR3 comprises 12 residues. For the CDR3, the DNA is TGTGCCAGCAGTTCCAGCTCCTACGAGCAGTTCTTC. Residues: CASSSSSYEQFF.

The chain employs TRBV2 and TRBJ2-7; 8 nucleotides align to TRBD1. Germline V gene data show CDR1 as SNHLY and CDR2 as FYNNEI. The CDR3 covers 12 residues. The trim removed 5 bases at V and 6 bases at J, leaving 3 bases unmatched. This CDR3 reads CASSSTGVEQYF. CDR3 in DNA: TGTGCCAGCAGTTCGACAGGGGTCGAGCAGTACTTC. The entire variable domain, with the rest obtained from reference TRBV2 and TRBJ2-7, is as follows: EPEVTQTPSHQVTQMGQEVILRCVPISNHLYFYWYRQILGQKVEFLVSFYNNEISEKSEIFDDQFSVERPDGSNFTLKIRSTKLEDSAMYFCASSSTGVEQYFGPGTRLTVT.